This note documents a single TCR beta chain sequence. TCRdb's table, derived via immunoSEQ multiplex PCR, lists solely in-frame clones and lacks some. Here the sample spans around 120,000 clones, about 91% being singletons. This sample was taken from a study of T cell responses to AZD1222 COVID-19 vaccine. The CDR3 sequence is 15 residues long. V dropped 1 base and J dropped 6 bases, with 15 bases sitting between them. Per the germline V gene, CDR1 is SGHTA and CDR2 is FQGNSA. The chain combines TRBV7-2 with TRBJ1-1; possibly TRBD1 for D (5 bases). This specimen was peripheral blood, taken on day 0 of AZD1222 vaccination. The clonotype comes from an adult in good health. CDR3 residues: CASSLVAGLGAEAFF. Written as DNA, the CDR3 is TGTGCCAGCAGCTTAGTGGCAGGGCTGGGAGCTGAAGCTTTCTTT.